This TCR beta chain derives from a study of T cells after yellow fever vaccination. The study, taken as a whole, reports: Sorted repertoires could include abundant contaminating clonotypes from bulk cells.

This clonotype was found many times. Its antigen is unknown. V was pared by 3 bases and J by 2 bases, with 10 bases of the junction left unmatched. In germline, CDR1 is SGHAT, CDR2 FQDESV (reference sequence). The CDR3 runs to 18 residues. TCRdb reprocessed the 5' RACE reads with MiXCR, giving one entry per CDR3 protein. The table has approximately 30,000 distinct CDR3 sequences, about 4.4% seen once. Sequencing used CD8+ T cells sorted from PBMCs, obtained 5 days after the yellow fever booster vaccination. This TCR was recovered from a man aged 30-40 years who received the YFV17D yellow fever vaccine. The chain is built from TRBV11-1 and TRBJ2-3; 11 bases match TRBD2. The CDR3 region has the DNA TGTGCCAGCAGCTTGACCGGGACTAGCGGTACTTACACAGATACGCAGTATTTT. Translation: CASSLTGTSGTYTDTQYF.